The 30 T cell receptor beta chains in this list originate from one sample, sequenced in a study of T cell changes during pregnancy in multiple sclerosis (dated by TCRdb to the late 2010s). The library was made by the immunoSEQ multiplex PCR assay. TCRdb stores this immuneACCESS table with in-frame sequences only. Part of the clones is absent; in the studies checked, under half of the shortfall reflects unresolved V genes, and no reason is known for the rest. The sample table holds about 44,000 clones, of which just under 95% were seen once. The ten largest make up 0.4% to 0.55% of the sample. Sample: CD4+ T cells from peripheral blood mononuclear cells, taken in the third trimester of pregnancy. The receptor set was obtained from a female donor with multiple sclerosis, enrolled in a pregnancy study.

The CDR3 is CASSLVVSGRRGDTQYF. Here the CDR3 DNA reads TGTGCCAGCAGCTTGGTTGTTAGCGGGAGGAGAGGGGATACGCAGTATTTT. The chain carries TRBV5-4 and TRBJ2-3; TRBD2 agrees at 10 bases. CDR3 length: 17 residues. Per the germline V gene, CDR1 is SGHNT and CDR2 is YYREEE (reference sequence). The V gene end was trimmed by 0 bases and the J gene end by 6 bases; junction bases not matched to a gene: 10.

The chain recombines TRBV7-2 with TRBJ2-3; 16 nucleotides match TRBD2. CDR1 SGHTA and CDR2 FQGNSA come from the germline V gene. This CDR3 has 16 residues. With V trimmed by 2 bases and J by 9 bases, 5 bases remained unmatched. The CDR3 is CASSLQGTSGRGTQYF. CDR3 sequence (DNA): TGTGCCAGCAGCTTACAGGGGACTAGCGGGAGGGGCACGCAGTATTTT.

Notes on this clone: Sequence at one end of the junction differs from germline and may be a read error. The same CDR3 is also encoded by other DNA sequences in this sample. The chain carries TRBV5-1 and TRBJ2-2, with 9 bases identical to TRBD2. The CDR3 loop spans 15 amino acids. Germline-derived CDR1 and CDR2 are SGHRS and YFSETQ. The CDR3 sequence: CASSLAGPNTGELFF. The DNA of the CDR3 is TGCGCCAGCAGCCTAGCGGGACCGAACACCGGGGAGCTATTTTTT.

CDR3 bases: TGTGCCAGCAGCTCCGAACCGGGACAGGGTCGTAATTCACCCCTCCACTTT. This gives the protein CASSSEPGQGRNSPLHF. This sequence joins TRBV11-3 and TRBJ1-6; 9 nucleotides match TRBD1. Germline CDR1 is SGHNT and CDR2 is YENEEA. The CDR3 runs 17 residues. Trimming at V came to 4 bases and at J to 6 bases, leaving 10 bases not matched to a gene.

This chain joins TRBV12-5 and TRBJ2-1; weak D call: TRBD1 (5 bases). The CDR3 is 12 residues long. Germline lookup yields CDR1 LGHNT and CDR2 FRNRAP. Trimming pared 0 bases from V and 15 bases from J, leaving 12 bases between. The DNA of the CDR3 is TGTGCTAGTGGTTTGGTAGGACAAGAGAGGTTCTTC. It specifies CASGLVGQERFF.

The V gene is TRBV28, the J gene TRBJ1-5; 7 bases agree with TRBD1. Germline V gives CDR1 MDHEN, CDR2 SYDVKM. The CDR3 has 13 residues. Trimming at V came to 5 bases and at J to 7 bases, leaving 5 bases not matched to a gene. CDR3 sequence (DNA): TGTGCCAGCAGTACAGGGGTTCAACAGCCCCAGCATTTT. It yields the protein CASSTGVQQPQHF.

The genes are TRBV5-6 and TRBJ2-3; D is uncertain. The CDR3 has 13 residues. V was trimmed by 0 bases and J by 3 bases, leaving 5 bases between them. Germline-derived CDR1 and CDR2 are SGHDT and YYEEEE. CDR3 sequence reads: CASSLGGTDTQYF. The DNA of the CDR3 is TGTGCCAGCAGCTTGGGCGGAACAGATACGCAGTATTTT.

The V and J genes are TRBV30 and TRBJ1-1, with D maybe TRBD1 (6 bases). Germline lookup yields CDR1 GTSNPN and CDR2 SVGIG (reference sequence). The CDR3 covers 16 residues. The V and J ends lost 0 bases and 7 bases respectively, with 21 bases between them. CDR3 DNA: TGTGCCTGGAGTGTACTGGACAGATTCTCGCCTAATGAAGCTTTCTTT. This encodes CAWSVLDRFSPNEAFF.

The chain employs TRBV25-1 and TRBJ1-4; 9 positions match TRBD1. The germline V gene encodes CDR1 MGHDK and CDR2 SYGVNS. The CDR3 has 16 residues. V gave up 1 base and J gave up 8 bases; unmatched junction bases: 8. CDR3 nucleotide sequence: TGTGCCAGCAGTGAATCCTTGACAGGGGGAGAAGAAAAACTGTTTTTT. This encodes CASSESLTGGEEKLFF.

The chain is built from TRBV19 and TRBJ2-1; weak D call: TRBD1 (6 bases). The CDR3 runs to 16 residues. The V gene's germline CDR1 is LNHDA and CDR2 SQIVND (reference sequence). V lost 8 bases and J lost 7, with 24 bases in between. In DNA, the CDR3 is TGTGCCAGTGTCCATCGGGCAGGGGCCATAGGGAATGAGCAGTTCTTC. It encodes CASVHRAGAIGNEQFF.

The chain employs TRBV19 and TRBJ2-7, with 7 bases identical to TRBD1. The CDR3 loop spans 14 amino acids. V was clipped by 5 bases and J by 11 bases; unmatched bases: 15. Germline lookup yields CDR1 LNHDA and CDR2 SQIVND (reference sequence). The CDR3 sequence is CASSPTPGTDIKYF. The CDR3 DNA reads TGTGCCAGTAGTCCGACCCCTGGGACAGACATAAAGTACTTC.

The chain employs TRBV4-3 and TRBJ2-3, with D tentatively TRBD2 (5 bases). Germline CDR1 LGHNA, CDR2 YSLEER. Trimming stripped 0 bases from V and 8 bases from J, with 18 bases between. The CDR3 is made up of 16 amino acids. In DNA, the CDR3 is TGCGCCAGCAGCCAAGATCAACGGGTCTTCGCGGGTACGCAGTATTTT. Translating gives CASSQDQRVFAGTQYF.

This clone was found a few times. CDR3: CASSRLSSGSSDTQYF. The CDR3, as DNA: TGTGCCAGCTCCCGCCTCTCTAGCGGGAGTTCCGATACGCAGTATTTT. The chain joins TRBV18 to TRBJ2-3; 10 positions match TRBD2. V dropped 6 bases and J dropped 6; count of bases not matched to a gene: 12. Germline V gene lookup returns CDR1 KGHSH and CDR2 LQKENI. The CDR3 runs 16 residues.

This CDR3 reads CASSLSRGFDTQYF. The CDR3 DNA follows: TGTGCCAGCAGTTTAAGCAGGGGGTTTGATACGCAGTATTTT. The chain uses TRBV27 and TRBJ2-3, with 7 bases matching TRBD1. The CDR3 consists of 14 residues. The germline CDR1 and CDR2 sequences are MNHEY and SMNVEV (reference sequence). V was clipped by 2 bases and J by 6 bases; unmatched bases: 5.

V and J are TRBV19 and TRBJ1-5; maybe TRBD1 (5 bases). CDR1 is LNHDA and CDR2 is SQIVND in the germline V gene (reference sequence). The CDR3 has 15 residues. The ends were cut back, 4 bases at V and 4 bases at J, with 14 bases in the middle. The CDR3 DNA reads as TGTGCCAGTAGTAGGGACCGGGGGTCAAATCAGCCCCAGCATTTT. Amino acid sequence: CASSRDRGSNQPQHF.

CDR3 loop: CASSKGQSTEAFF. CDR3 in DNA: TGTGCCAGCAGTAAGGGACAAAGCACTGAAGCTTTCTTT. The rearrangement uses TRBV6-1 and TRBJ1-1; tentatively, D is TRBD1 (6 bases). CDR1 and CDR2 (germline): MNHNS, SASEGT. The CDR3 is 13 amino acids. V was pared by 5 bases and J by 4 bases, with 11 bases between.

The chain combines TRBV9 with TRBJ2-3, with 7 bases matching TRBD1. The germline gives CDR1 SGDLS, CDR2 YYNGEE. There are 15 residues in the CDR3. V lost 4 bases to trimming and J lost 2 bases; unmatched junction nucleotides: 7. CDR3 amino acids: CASSSLQGNTDTQYF. CDR3 nucleotide sequence: TGTGCCAGCAGCTCCTTACAGGGGAACACAGATACGCAGTATTTT.

This chain's CDR3 is CASSSSLTGYNEQFF. CDR3 nucleotide sequence: TGTGCCAGCAGTTCCTCCCTGACAGGGTACAATGAGCAGTTCTTC. This sequence joins TRBV27 and TRBJ2-1; 7 bases match TRBD1. The CDR3 has 15 residues. The germline V gene encodes CDR1 MNHEY and CDR2 SMNVEV (reference sequence). V lost 4 bases and J lost 4; bases outside the gene matches: 7.

This clone occurred a few times. This chain joins TRBV7-9 and TRBJ2-7; possible D gene TRBD1, 5 bases. This CDR3 region has 12 residues. The V gene's germline CDR1 is SEHNR and CDR2 FQNEAQ (reference sequence). V was clipped by 3 bases and J by 10 bases, with 13 bases between them. The CDR3 loop reads CASSFLQDLQYF. The CDR3 DNA reads TGTGCCAGCAGCTTTCTACAGGATTTACAGTACTTC.

This clone appeared once. The genes are TRBV7-9 and TRBJ1-6; 7 nucleotides line up with TRBD1. Germline CDR1 SEHNR, CDR2 FQNEAQ (reference sequence). The CDR3 has 14 residues. V was clipped by 3 bases and J by 10 bases; unmatched bases: 6. As DNA, the CDR3 is TGTGCCAGCAGCTTGAATACAGGGGAATCACCCCTCCACTTT. This codes for CASSLNTGESPLHF.

The V gene is TRBV28, the J gene TRBJ2-7; maybe TRBD1 (5 bases). The length of the CDR3 is 13 residues. V was clipped by 2 bases and J by 3 bases, with 8 bases between them. CDR1 and CDR2 from the germline V gene are MDHEN and SYDVKM. The chain's CDR3 is CASSLGAYYEQYF. The DNA of the CDR3 is TGTGCCAGCAGTTTAGGGGCGTACTACGAGCAGTACTTC.

This sequence joins TRBV7-3 and TRBJ2-7; 12 nucleotides align to TRBD2. The ends lost 5 bases at V and 5 bases at J; junction bases unmatched: 19. This CDR3 has 19 amino acids. Per germline, CDR1 SGHTA and CDR2 FQGTGA. The CDR3 DNA follows: TGTGCCAGCAGCCCCCACTTAAAGGACTCCGGACTAGCGGGACACGAGCAGTACTTC. Amino acids: CASSPHLKDSGLAGHEQYF.

The J gene is TRBJ2-7, the V gene TRBV5-6; D may be TRBD1 (7 bases). The CDR3 spans 16 residues. Between the trimmed V and J ends, which lost 4 bases and 4 bases, there was a span of 21 bases. Germline V gene data show CDR1 as SGHDT and CDR2 as YYEEEE. The CDR3 DNA sequence: TGTGCCAGCAGCGCGGGACAGCAGGCCCTCAGGTACGAGCAGTACTTC. Translating gives CASSAGQQALRYEQYF.

In its sample, this clone was seen once. The chain recombines TRBV5-1 with TRBJ2-1; 8 bases line up with TRBD1. CDR1 is SGHRS, CDR2 YFSETQ, per germline. This CDR3 contains 14 residues. The ends lost 4 bases at V and 4 bases at J; junction bases unmatched: 4. CDR3 sequence: CASSPGQGYNEQFF. The CDR3 region has the DNA TGCGCCAGCAGCCCCGGACAGGGTTACAATGAGCAGTTCTTC.

This clone was detected only once. This chain links TRBV5-6 with TRBJ1-2, with 8 bases lining up with TRBD1. Germline trimming cut 1 base from V and 8 bases from J; bases unmatched to any gene: 4. CDR1 and CDR2 from the germline V gene are SGHDT and YYEEEE. CDR3 size: 13 residues. The CDR3 DNA follows: TGTGCCAGCAGCTTGCCGCAGGGGGCGGGCTACACCTTC. It is translated as CASSLPQGAGYTF.

As for this clone: One end of the junction varies from germline; a read error may be responsible. The V and J genes are TRBV7-7 and TRBJ2-1; 7 positions match TRBD1. Per the germline V gene, CDR1 is SSHAT and CDR2 is FNYEAQ (reference sequence). The CDR3 extends over 14 amino acids. CDR3 residues: CASSPQTGKNEQFF. The CDR3 DNA reads TGTGCTAGCAGCCCACAGACAGGGAAAAATGAGCAGTTCTTC.

V usage is TRBV6-6 and J usage is TRBJ1-5, with a possible D match to TRBD1 (5 bases). V was clipped by 6 bases and J by 0 bases, with 9 bases between them. Germline assignment: CDR1 MNHNY and CDR2 SVGAGI (reference sequence). The CDR3 extends over 14 amino acids. CDR3 nucleotide sequence: TGTGCCAGCAGGATGGACATTAGCAATCAGCCCCAGCATTTT. The encoded protein is CASRMDISNQPQHF.

Comment on this clone: At one end, the junction sequence differs from germline, possibly due to a read error. The chain combines TRBV27 with TRBJ1-2, with D hard to call. Germline V gives CDR1 MNHEY, CDR2 SMNVEV (reference sequence). CDR3 size: 13 residues. The CDR3 nucleotides read TGTGCCAGCAGATTCGGGGTTAACTACGGCTACACCTTC. Protein product: CASRFGVNYGYTF.

This sequence joins TRBV5-5 and TRBJ2-1; TRBD2 is a possible D gene (5 bases). Germline V gene lookup returns CDR1 SGHKS and CDR2 YYEKEE (reference sequence). V dropped 3 bases and J dropped 0 bases, with 10 bases sitting between them. This CDR3 comprises 15 residues. The CDR3 reads CASSSLGSSYNEQFF. The CDR3, as DNA: TGTGCCAGCAGCTCCCTAGGGAGCTCCTACAATGAGCAGTTCTTC.

The chain uses TRBV28 and TRBJ2-5, with D possibly being TRBD1 (5 bases). This CDR3 region has 13 residues. Trimming shortened V by 3 bases and J by 7 bases, and 12 bases separated the two germline ends. Germline V lookup: CDR1 MDHEN, CDR2 SYDVKM. DNA for the CDR3: TGTGCCAGCAGTTTGACCCGACAGCGGACCCAGTACTTC. Protein: CASSLTRQRTQYF.